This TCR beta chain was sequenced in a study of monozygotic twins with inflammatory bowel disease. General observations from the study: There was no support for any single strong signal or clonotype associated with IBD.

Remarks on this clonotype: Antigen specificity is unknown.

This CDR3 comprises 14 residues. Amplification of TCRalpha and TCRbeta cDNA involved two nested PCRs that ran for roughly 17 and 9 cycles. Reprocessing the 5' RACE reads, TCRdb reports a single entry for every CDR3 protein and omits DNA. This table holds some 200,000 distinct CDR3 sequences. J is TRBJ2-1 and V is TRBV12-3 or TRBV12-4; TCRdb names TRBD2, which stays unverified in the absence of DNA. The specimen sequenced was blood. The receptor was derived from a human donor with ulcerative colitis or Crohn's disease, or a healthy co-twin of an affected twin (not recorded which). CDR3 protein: CASVAGGEYNEQFF.